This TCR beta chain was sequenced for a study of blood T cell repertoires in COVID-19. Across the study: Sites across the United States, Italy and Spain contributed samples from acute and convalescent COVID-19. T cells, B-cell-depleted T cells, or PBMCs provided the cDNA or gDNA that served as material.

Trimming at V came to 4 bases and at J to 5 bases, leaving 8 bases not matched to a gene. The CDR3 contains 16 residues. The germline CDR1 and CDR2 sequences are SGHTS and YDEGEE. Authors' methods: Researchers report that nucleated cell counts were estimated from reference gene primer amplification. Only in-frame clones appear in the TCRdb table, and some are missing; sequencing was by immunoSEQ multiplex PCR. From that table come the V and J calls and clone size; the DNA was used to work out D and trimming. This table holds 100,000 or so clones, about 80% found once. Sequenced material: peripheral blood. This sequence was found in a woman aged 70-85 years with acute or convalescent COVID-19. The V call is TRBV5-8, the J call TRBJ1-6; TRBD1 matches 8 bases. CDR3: CASSPLSGQDNSPLHF. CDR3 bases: TGTGCCAGCAGCCCTCTATCGGGACAGGATAATTCACCCCTCCACTTT.